Below, 15 T cell receptor beta chains from the same sample are listed, as sequenced in a study of blood T cell repertoires in COVID-19. Measured with immunoSEQ multiplex PCR; TCRdb has only the in-frame clones, and not every one. The sample has some 190,000 clones; about 88% are singletons. Source material: PBMCs or T cells enriched from blood (not recorded which). The origin of the receptors is a woman aged 40 to 50 in a cohort exposed to, infected with or recovered from COVID-19 (not recorded which).

V usage is TRBV5-6 and J usage is TRBJ2-7; no firm D call. The CDR3 sequence is 12 residues long. CDR1 and CDR2 from the germline V gene are SGHDT and YYEEEE. V was trimmed by 0 bases and J by 3 bases, leaving 4 bases between them. CDR3 in DNA: TGTGCCAGCAGCTTGGGAGACTACGAGCAGTACTTC. It translates to CASSLGDYEQYF.

The gene calls are TRBV10-3 and TRBJ1-6; D uncertain. The CDR3 totals 15 residues. The germline gives CDR1 ENHRY, CDR2 SYGVKD. The V end was cut by 2 bases, the J end by 0 bases, with 5 bases between. CDR3 bases: TGTGCCATCAGTGAGGATAGCTCCTATAATTCACCCCTCCACTTT. This encodes CAISEDSSYNSPLHF.

The chain recombines TRBV7-2 with TRBJ1-1, with D possibly matching TRBD1 (6 bases). In germline, CDR1 is SGHTA, CDR2 FQGNSA. V was pared by 5 bases and J by 4 bases, with 14 bases between. The CDR3 runs 14 residues. CDR3 nucleotide sequence: TGTGCCAGCAGCGCAAACAGGGCGGGCACTGAAGCTTTCTTT. This codes for CASSANRAGTEAFF.

V is TRBV25-1 and J is TRBJ1-1; perhaps TRBD1 as D (5 bases). Germline V gene data show CDR1 as MGHDK and CDR2 as SYGVNS. The CDR3 covers 13 residues. V was pared by 11 bases and J by 4 bases, with 17 bases between. Here the CDR3 reads CAASPGRGTEAFF. The CDR3 DNA is TGTGCCGCCAGCCCAGGGAGGGGCACTGAAGCTTTCTTT.

This clone appeared a few times. The genes are TRBV19 and TRBJ2-5, with 16 nucleotides matching TRBD2. The germline V gene encodes CDR1 LNHDA and CDR2 SQIVND (reference sequence). With V trimmed by 3 bases and J by 5 bases, 12 bases remained unmatched. The CDR3 extends over 19 amino acids. CDR3: CASSIRGLAGGPSPETQYF. CDR3 coding DNA: TGTGCCAGTAGTATCCGGGGACTAGCGGGAGGGCCATCTCCGGAGACCCAGTACTTC.

This clone is a singleton in its sample. This chain links TRBV6-2 or TRBV6-3 with TRBJ1-2; 9 positions agree with TRBD1. Trimming at V came to 4 bases and at J to 8 bases, leaving 11 bases not matched to a gene. The CDR3 is made up of 15 amino acids. Germline assignment: CDR1 MNHEY and CDR2 SVGEGT. The CDR3 coding sequence is TGTGCCAGCAGTTCCGATCCACGGGACAGGGAGGGCTACACCTTC. Amino acids: CASSSDPRDREGYTF.

The CDR3 DNA reads TGTGCCAGCAGCTTACGTGGTCAGGGGATAGAGACCCAGTACTTC. Protein product: CASSLRGQGIETQYF. This sequence joins TRBV13 and TRBJ2-5; D is perhaps TRBD1 (6 bases). CDR1 and CDR2 from the germline V gene are PRHDT and FYEKMQ (reference sequence). There are 15 residues in the CDR3. V dropped 2 bases and J dropped 4 bases, with 14 bases sitting between them.

This rearrangement joins TRBV24-1 to TRBJ1-4; the match to TRBD1 covers 9 bases. Per the germline V gene, CDR1 is KGHDR and CDR2 is SFDVKD. The J segment lost 7 bases and the V segment lost 9 bases, leaving 8 bases of the junction unmatched. The CDR3 length is 14 residues. CDR3 in DNA: TGTGCCACCGGCCAAACAGGGGGCGGTGAAAAACTGTTTTTT. Its protein product is CATGQTGGGEKLFF.

This clone was counted once. The V call is TRBV18, the J call TRBJ1-4; 9 nucleotides match TRBD1. CDR3 size: 15 residues. Germline CDR1 reads KGHSH; CDR2 reads LQKENI. Trimming at V came to 3 bases and at J to 5 bases, leaving 4 bases not matched to a gene. The CDR3 reads CASSPTTGGNEKLFF. The CDR3 coding sequence is TGTGCCAGCTCACCGACGACAGGGGGGAATGAAAAACTGTTTTTT.

The chain has TRBV6-1 and TRBJ1-1; TRBD1 is a possible D gene (5 bases). The V end was cut by 5 bases, the J end by 5 bases, with 12 bases between. This CDR3 has 13 amino acids. The germline CDR1 and CDR2 sequences are MNHNS and SASEGT. The CDR3 reads CASSFLGGTEAFF. CDR3 DNA: TGTGCCAGCAGTTTCCTGGGGGGGACTGAAGCTTTCTTT.

The rearrangement joins TRBV19 to TRBJ2-3, with D hard to call. Trimming stripped 2 bases from V and 1 base from J, with 16 bases between. Germline V gene sequence: CDR1 LNHDA, CDR2 SQIVND (reference sequence). CDR3 length: 17 residues. For the CDR3, the DNA is TGTGCCAGTAGTATATCCGGTCCCGCACGGGGCACAGATACGCAGTATTTT. This codes for CASSISGPARGTDTQYF.

The CDR3 loop is CASSRGQPLPNYGYTF. In nucleotides, the CDR3 is TGTGCCAGCAGTAGAGGACAGCCGCTTCCTAACTATGGCTACACCTTC. The V and J genes are TRBV27 and TRBJ1-2; possible D gene TRBD1, 6 bases. V lost 5 bases and J lost 0, with 16 bases in between. This CDR3 is 16 amino acids long. Germline assignment: CDR1 MNHEY and CDR2 SMNVEV (reference sequence).

The rearrangement links TRBV15 to TRBJ1-1; weak D call: TRBD1 (5 bases). This CDR3 contains 18 residues. CDR1 is LNHNV and CDR2 is YYDKDF in the germline V gene (reference sequence). The ends were cut back, 1 base at V and 0 bases at J, with 18 bases in the middle. CDR3 bases: TGTGCCACCAGCAGAGGGGAGGGGACCTATGTCATGAACACTGAAGCTTTCTTT. Protein sequence: CATSRGEGTYVMNTEAFF.

This chain joins TRBV6-5 and TRBJ2-1, with 8 bases that match TRBD2. The trim removed 6 bases at V and 7 bases at J, leaving 11 bases unmatched. This CDR3 spans 15 amino acids. CDR1 MNHEY and CDR2 SVGAGI come from the germline V gene. The CDR3 sequence: CASRYSGIEGNEQFF. CDR3 bases: TGTGCCAGCAGATATAGCGGGATTGAGGGTAATGAGCAGTTCTTC.

The chain combines TRBV5-3 with TRBJ2-3; 13 bases map to TRBD2. TRBV5-3 carries the ORF label, with uncertain function. V dropped 0 bases and J dropped 3; count of bases not matched to a gene: 16. The CDR3 consists of 21 residues. This CDR3 reads CARSLADRLAGGLGWTDTQYF. The CDR3 DNA reads as TGTGCCAGAAGCTTGGCCGATAGACTAGCGGGAGGCTTGGGATGGACAGATACGCAGTATTTT.